This T cell receptor beta chain was profiled in a study of CD8+ T cells in alopecia areata. Across the whole study: Each of the treated patients was given oral tofacitinib, 5 to 10 mg twice daily, for moderate-to-severe alopecia areata. Percent affected scalp area, the SALT score, rated treated patients' severity.

Trimming cost V 2 bases and J 1 base, with 8 bases left between them. The CDR3 covers 14 residues. Germline V lookup: CDR1 SNHLY, CDR2 FYNNEI. cDNA reverse transcribed from extracted RNA served as the sequencing template. Libraries were prepared by immunoSEQ multiplex PCR; TCRdb keeps only in-frame clonotypes and omits some of them. The sample lists roughly 7,200 clones, approximately 71% occurring once. Study-wide points: Compared with normal scalp, lesional scalp had higher clonality and more expanded CD8+ clones.

Treatment here: oral pan-JAK inhibitor, 5-10 mg twice daily. Patients with alopecia areata provided lesional scalp punch biopsies as well as peripheral blood. About this clone: Its specificity is not known.

The material sequenced was skin, taken at week 4, from a patient treated with tofacitinib. The chain is built from TRBV2 and TRBJ1-1; D is unclear. The clonotype was recovered from a human donor with alopecia areata. The CDR3: CASSELIANTEAFF. For the CDR3, the DNA is TGTGCCAGCAGTGAATTAATCGCGAACACTGAAGCTTTCTTT.